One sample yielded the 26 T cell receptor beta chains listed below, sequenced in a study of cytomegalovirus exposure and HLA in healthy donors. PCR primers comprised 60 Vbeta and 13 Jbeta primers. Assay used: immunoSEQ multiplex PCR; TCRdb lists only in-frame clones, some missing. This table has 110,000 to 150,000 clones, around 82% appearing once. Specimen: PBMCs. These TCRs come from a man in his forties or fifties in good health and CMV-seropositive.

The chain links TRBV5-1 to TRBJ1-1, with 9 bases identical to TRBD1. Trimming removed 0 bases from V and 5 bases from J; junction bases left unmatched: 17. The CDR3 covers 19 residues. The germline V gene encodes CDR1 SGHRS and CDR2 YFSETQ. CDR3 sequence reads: CASSLGGTGRGGAHTEAFF. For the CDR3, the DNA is TGCGCCAGCAGCTTGGGGGGGACAGGGAGGGGCGGGGCCCATACTGAAGCTTTCTTT.

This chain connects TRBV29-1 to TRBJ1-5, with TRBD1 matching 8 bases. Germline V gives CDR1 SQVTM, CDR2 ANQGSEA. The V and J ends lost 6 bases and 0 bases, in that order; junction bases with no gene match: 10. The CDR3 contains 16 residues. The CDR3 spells CSVQGAGVDSNQPQHF. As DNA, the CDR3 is TGCAGCGTCCAGGGGGCGGGAGTCGATAGCAATCAGCCCCAGCATTTT.

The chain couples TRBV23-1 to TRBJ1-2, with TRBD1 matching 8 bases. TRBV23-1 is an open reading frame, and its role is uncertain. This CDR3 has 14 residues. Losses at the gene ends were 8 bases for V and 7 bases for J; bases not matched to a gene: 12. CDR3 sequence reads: CASALKDRVGGYTF. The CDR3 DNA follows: TGCGCCAGCGCCCTGAAGGACAGGGTCGGTGGCTACACCTTC.

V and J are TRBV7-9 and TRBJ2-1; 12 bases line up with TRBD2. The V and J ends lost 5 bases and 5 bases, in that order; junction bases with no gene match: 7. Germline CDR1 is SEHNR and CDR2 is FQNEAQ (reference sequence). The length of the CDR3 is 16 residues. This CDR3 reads CASSTPTSGRHNEQFF. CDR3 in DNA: TGTGCCAGCAGCACGCCGACTAGCGGGAGACACAATGAGCAGTTCTTC.

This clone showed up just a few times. CDR3 nucleotide sequence: TGTGCCAGCAGTGAACTATCGGGTGGGGCCCTATATGGCTACACCTTC. It is translated as CASSELSGGALYGYTF. V usage is TRBV6-1 and J usage is TRBJ1-2; D possibly corresponds to TRBD1 (5 bases). The V and J ends lost 2 bases and 5 bases respectively, with 18 bases between them. Germline V CDR1 and CDR2: MNHNS, SASEGT. This CDR3 spans 16 amino acids.

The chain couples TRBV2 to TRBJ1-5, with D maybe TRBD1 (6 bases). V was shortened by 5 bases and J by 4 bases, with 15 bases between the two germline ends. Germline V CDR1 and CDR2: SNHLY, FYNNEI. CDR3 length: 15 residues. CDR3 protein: CASSMRTVGNQPQHF. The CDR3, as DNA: TGTGCCAGCAGTATGCGGACAGTTGGAAATCAGCCCCAGCATTTT.

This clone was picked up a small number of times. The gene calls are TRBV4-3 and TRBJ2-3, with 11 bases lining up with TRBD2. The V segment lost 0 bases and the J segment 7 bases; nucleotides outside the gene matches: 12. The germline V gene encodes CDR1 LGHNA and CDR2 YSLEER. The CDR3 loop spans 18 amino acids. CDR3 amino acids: CASSQDHSGGARGHTQYF. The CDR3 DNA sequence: TGCGCCAGCAGCCAAGATCATAGCGGGGGGGCCAGGGGGCATACGCAGTATTTT.

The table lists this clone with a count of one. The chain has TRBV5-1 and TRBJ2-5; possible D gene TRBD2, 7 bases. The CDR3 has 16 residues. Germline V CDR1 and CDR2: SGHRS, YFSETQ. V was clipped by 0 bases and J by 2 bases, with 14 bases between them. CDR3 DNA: TGCGCCAGCAGCTTGGGTGGCGGGGGCAGGCAAGAGACCCAGTACTTC. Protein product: CASSLGGGGRQETQYF.

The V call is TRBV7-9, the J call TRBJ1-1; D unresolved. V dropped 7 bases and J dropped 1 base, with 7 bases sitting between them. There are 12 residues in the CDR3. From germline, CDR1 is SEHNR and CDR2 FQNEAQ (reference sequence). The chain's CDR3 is CASTYENTEAFF. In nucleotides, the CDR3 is TGTGCCAGCACCTACGAGAACACTGAAGCTTTCTTT.

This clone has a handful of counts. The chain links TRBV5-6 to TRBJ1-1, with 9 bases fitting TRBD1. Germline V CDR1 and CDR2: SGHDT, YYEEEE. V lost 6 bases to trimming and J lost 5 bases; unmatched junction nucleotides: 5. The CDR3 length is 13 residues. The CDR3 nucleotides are TGTGCCAGCATCCAGACAGGGGGAACTGAAGCTTTCTTT. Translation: CASIQTGGTEAFF.

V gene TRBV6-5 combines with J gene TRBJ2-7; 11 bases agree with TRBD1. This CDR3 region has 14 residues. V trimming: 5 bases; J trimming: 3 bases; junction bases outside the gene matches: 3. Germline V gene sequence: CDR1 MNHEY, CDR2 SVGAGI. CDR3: CASSPGQGVYEQYF. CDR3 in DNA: TGTGCCAGCAGTCCGGGACAGGGGGTCTACGAGCAGTACTTC.

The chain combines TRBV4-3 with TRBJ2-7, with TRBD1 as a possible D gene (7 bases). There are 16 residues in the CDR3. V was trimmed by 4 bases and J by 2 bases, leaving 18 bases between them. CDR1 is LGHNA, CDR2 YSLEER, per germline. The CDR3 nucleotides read TGCGCCAGCAGCCGCGGGACAGTCGGAGAGACCTACGAGCAGTACTTC. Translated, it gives CASSRGTVGETYEQYF.

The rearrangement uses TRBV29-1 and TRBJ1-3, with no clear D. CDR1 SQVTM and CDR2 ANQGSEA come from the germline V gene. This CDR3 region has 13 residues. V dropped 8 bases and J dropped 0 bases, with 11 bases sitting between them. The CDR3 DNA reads TGCAGCACGTCCCGGGACTCTGGAAACACCATATATTTT. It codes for CSTSRDSGNTIYF.

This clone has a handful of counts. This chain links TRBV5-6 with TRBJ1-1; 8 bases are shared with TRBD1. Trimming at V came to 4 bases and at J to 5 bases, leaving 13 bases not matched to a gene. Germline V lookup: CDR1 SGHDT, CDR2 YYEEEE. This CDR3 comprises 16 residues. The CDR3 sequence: CASSAGFGQGGTEAFF. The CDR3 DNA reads TGTGCCAGCAGCGCGGGATTTGGACAGGGAGGAACTGAAGCTTTCTTT.

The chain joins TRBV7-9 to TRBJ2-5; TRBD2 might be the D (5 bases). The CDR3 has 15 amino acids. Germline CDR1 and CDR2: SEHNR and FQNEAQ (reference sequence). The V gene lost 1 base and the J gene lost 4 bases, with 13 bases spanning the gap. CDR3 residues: CASSLEVGVGETQYF. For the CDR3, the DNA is TGTGCCAGCAGCTTAGAAGTCGGGGTAGGAGAGACCCAGTACTTC.

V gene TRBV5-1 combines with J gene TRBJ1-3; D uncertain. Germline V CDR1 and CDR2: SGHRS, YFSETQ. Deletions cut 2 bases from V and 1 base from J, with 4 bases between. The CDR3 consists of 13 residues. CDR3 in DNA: TGCGCCAGCAGCTTAGAGTCTGGAAACACCATATATTTT. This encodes CASSLESGNTIYF.

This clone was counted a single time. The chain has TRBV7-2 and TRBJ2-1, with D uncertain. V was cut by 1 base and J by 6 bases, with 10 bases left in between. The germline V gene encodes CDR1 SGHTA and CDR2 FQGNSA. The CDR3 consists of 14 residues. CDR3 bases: TGTGCCAGCAGCTTAGACACGTATTTCAATGAGCAGTTCTTC. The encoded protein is CASSLDTYFNEQFF.

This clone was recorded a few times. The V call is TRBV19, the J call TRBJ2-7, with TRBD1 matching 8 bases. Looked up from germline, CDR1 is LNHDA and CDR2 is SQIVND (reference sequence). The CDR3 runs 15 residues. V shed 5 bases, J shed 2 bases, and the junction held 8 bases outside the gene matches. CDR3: CASSGRQGLTYEQYF. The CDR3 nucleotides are TGTGCCAGTAGTGGGAGACAGGGGCTCACCTACGAGCAGTACTTC.

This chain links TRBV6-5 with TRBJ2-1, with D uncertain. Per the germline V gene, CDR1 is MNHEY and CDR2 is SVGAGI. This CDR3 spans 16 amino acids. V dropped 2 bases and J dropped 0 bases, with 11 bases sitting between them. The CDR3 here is CASSYARGSSYNEQFF. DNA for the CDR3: TGTGCCAGCAGTTACGCACGAGGAAGCTCCTACAATGAGCAGTTCTTC.

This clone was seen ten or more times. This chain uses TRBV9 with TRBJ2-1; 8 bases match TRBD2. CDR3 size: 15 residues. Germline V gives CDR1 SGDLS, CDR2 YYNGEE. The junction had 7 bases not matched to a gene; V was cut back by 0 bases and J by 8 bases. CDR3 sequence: CASSVVAGPVDEQFF. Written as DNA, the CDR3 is TGTGCCAGCAGCGTAGTAGCGGGACCCGTGGATGAGCAGTTCTTC.

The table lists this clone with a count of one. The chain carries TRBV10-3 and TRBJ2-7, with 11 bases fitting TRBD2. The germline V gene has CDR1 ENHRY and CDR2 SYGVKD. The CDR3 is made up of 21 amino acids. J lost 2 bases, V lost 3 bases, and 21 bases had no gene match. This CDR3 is CAISDLAGGRLAGSLPYEQYF. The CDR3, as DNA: TGTGCCATCAGTGACCTGGCTGGGGGCAGACTAGCGGGAAGTCTCCCCTACGAGCAGTACTTC.

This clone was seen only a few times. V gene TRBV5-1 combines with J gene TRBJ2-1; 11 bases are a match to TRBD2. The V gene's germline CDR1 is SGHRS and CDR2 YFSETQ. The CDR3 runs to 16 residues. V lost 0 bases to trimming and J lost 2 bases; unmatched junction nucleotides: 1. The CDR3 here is CASSLELAGAYNEQFF. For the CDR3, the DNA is TGCGCCAGCAGCTTGGAACTAGCGGGGGCCTACAATGAGCAGTTCTTC.

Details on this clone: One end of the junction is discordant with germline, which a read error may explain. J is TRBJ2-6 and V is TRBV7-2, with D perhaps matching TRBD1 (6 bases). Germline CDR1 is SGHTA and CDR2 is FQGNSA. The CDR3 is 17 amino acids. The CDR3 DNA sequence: TGTGCCAGCAGCTTACGAGACAGGAGCTCTGGGGCTAACGTCCTGACTTTC. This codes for CASSLRDRSSGANVLTF.

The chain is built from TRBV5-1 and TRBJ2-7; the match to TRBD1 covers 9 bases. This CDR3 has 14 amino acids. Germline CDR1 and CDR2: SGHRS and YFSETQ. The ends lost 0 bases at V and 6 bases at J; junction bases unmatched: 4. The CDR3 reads CASSLAGQGTEQYF. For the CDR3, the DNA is TGCGCCAGCAGCTTGGCAGGACAGGGGACCGAGCAGTACTTC. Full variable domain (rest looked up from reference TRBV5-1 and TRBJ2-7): KAGVTQTPRYLIKTRGQQVTLSCSPISGHRSVSWYQQTPGQGLQFLFEYFSETQRNKGNFPGRFSGRQFSNSRSEMNVSTLELGDSALYLCASSLAGQGTEQYFGPGTRLTVT.

This CDR3 is CASSGRVASQETQYF. The CDR3 region has the DNA TGTGCCAGCAGCGGCCGGGTCGCCAGTCAAGAGACCCAGTACTTC. This chain links TRBV7-9 with TRBJ2-5; D not certain. The CDR3 is 15 amino acids. The germline V gene has CDR1 SEHNR and CDR2 FQNEAQ (reference sequence). V lost 5 bases and J 2 bases, leaving 15 bases between the germline ends.

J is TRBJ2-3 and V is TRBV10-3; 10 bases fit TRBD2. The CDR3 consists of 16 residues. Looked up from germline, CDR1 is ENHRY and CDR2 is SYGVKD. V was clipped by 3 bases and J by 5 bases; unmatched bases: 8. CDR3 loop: CAISDSWTSGQDTQYF. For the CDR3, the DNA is TGTGCCATCAGTGATTCCTGGACTAGCGGTCAAGATACGCAGTATTTT.